These T cell receptor beta chains were read from a single sample in a study of shared clonotypes between healthy human individuals. Repertoires were generated with immunoSEQ multiplex PCR, while TCRdb's copy carries only in-frame clones and drops some. The table includes roughly 2.2 million clones, just under 95% detected once. The sequenced sample consisted of naive CD4+ T cells from PBMCs. The receptors stem from a man aged 18 to 35 in good health. Some clones in this sample may be carry-over from other donors' samples. CDR3s include the opening cysteine and the closing phenylalanine or tryptophan. The D gene is left open where the match is weak. Rows give clone size only sometimes, using once, few, many, or a class for an expanded clone.

V	size	J	D	DNA	CDR3
TRBV9	NA	TRBJ2-7	NA	TGTGCCAGCAGCGAGGTCACGTCATCTCTAGTCGAGCAGTACTTC	CASSEVTSSLVEQYF
TRBV6-1	NA	TRBJ1-2	NA	TGTGCCAGCAGTGAAGGGACGGGGCGAGGCTACACCTTC	CASSEGTGRGYTF
TRBV5-1	NA	TRBJ2-4	TRBD2	TGCGCCAGCAGCCCCGGGACTAGCGGGAGTCACGAAAACATTCAGTACTTC	CASSPGTSGSHENIQYF
TRBV5-1	once	TRBJ2-1	NA	TGCGCCAGCAGTTCTATCCCGGGGCCAAGCTCCTACAATGAGCAGTTCTTC	CASSSIPGPSSYNEQFF
TRBV9	NA	TRBJ2-2	NA	TGTGCCAGCAGCGCCGATTATACCGGGGAGCTGTTTTTT	CASSADYTGELFF
TRBV15	NA	TRBJ2-5	TRBD2	TGTGCCACCAGCAGGCTAGGAGCGGGAGACGGGGGGACCCAGTACTTC	CATSRLGAGDGGTQYF
TRBV5-1	NA	TRBJ2-7	NA	TGCGCCAGCAGCCCCGTACAGGGAACCTACGAGCAGTACTTC	CASSPVQGTYEQYF
TRBV18	NA	TRBJ2-1	NA	TGTGCCAGCTCACCCGCTTCCGGGTCTGGGTTGGGGTTTTTCAATGAGCAGTTCTTC	CASSPASGSGLGFFNEQFF
TRBV29-1	NA	TRBJ1-1	NA	TGCAGCGGTATACGGGGGGTGAGCACTGAAGCTTTCTTT	CSGIRGVSTEAFF
TRBV28	NA	TRBJ2-7	NA	TGTGCCAGCAGTTCCGGGGGACCCTTAGCCCCCTACGAGCAGTACTTC	CASSSGGPLAPYEQYF
TRBV5-1	NA	TRBJ2-1	NA	TGCGCCAGCAGCTTGGTTGATGGGCGCAATGAGCAGTTCTTC	CASSLVDGRNEQFF
TRBV5-4	NA	TRBJ2-1	TRBD2	TGTGCCAGCAGCTTTGAGGCGGGAGGGCCCGGATTCTTC	CASSFEAGGPGFF
TRBV6-5	NA	TRBJ1-4	NA	TGTGCCAGCAGTTACTCGACAGATGAAAAACTGTTTTTT	CASSYSTDEKLFF
TRBV18	NA	TRBJ1-2	TRBD1	TGTGCCAGCTCACCAAGTGGACAGGGCTACTATGGCTACACCTTC	CASSPSGQGYYGYTF
TRBV7-3	once	TRBJ2-7	NA	TGTGCCAGCAGCCCGGGCCATGGAGAGGAGCAGTACTTC	CASSPGHGEEQYF
TRBV6-5	once	TRBJ2-7	NA	TGTGCCAGCAGCCCCTACCGGTTAGGGGTTTACGAGCAGTACTTC	CASSPYRLGVYEQYF
TRBV27	NA	TRBJ2-7	TRBD2	TGTGCCACCTCACTAGCGGGACACTACGAGCAGTACTTC	CATSLAGHYEQYF
TRBV5-6	NA	TRBJ2-2	TRBD1	TGTGCCAGCAGTCCTCCCCCTGACAGGGCTTACACCGGGGAGCTGTTTTTT	CASSPPPDRAYTGELFF
TRBV2	few	TRBJ1-5	NA	TGTGCCAGCAGTGCGGACAATCAGCCCCAGCATTTT	CASSADNQPQHF
TRBV28	NA	TRBJ2-2	NA	TGTGCCAGCAGTTCCTTTTCCACCGGGGAGCTGTTTTTT	CASSSFSTGELFF
TRBV11-2	NA	TRBJ1-1	NA	TGTGCCAGCAGCCGGCTACAGGGATTCATGAACACTGAAGCTTTCTTT	CASSRLQGFMNTEAFF
TRBV5-1	NA	TRBJ2-7	NA	TGCGCCAGCAGCTCCGGGACGGCTCGCTACGAGCAGTACTTC	CASSSGTARYEQYF
TRBV5-1	NA	TRBJ2-7	NA	TGCGCCAGCAGCTCCCCGGTATTTGACGGTAACTACGAGCAGTACTTC	CASSSPVFDGNYEQYF
TRBV5-1	once	TRBJ1-2	NA	TGCGCCAGCAGCGGATTTAACTATGGCTACACCTTC	CASSGFNYGYTF
TRBV5-4	NA	TRBJ2-1	TRBD2	TGTGCCAGCAGTTATACTCTAGCGGACTACAATGAGCAGTTCTTC	CASSYTLADYNEQFF
TRBV11-2	NA	TRBJ2-2	NA	TGTGCCAGCAGCCTCTTGAGGGCGCTGACGAACACCGGGGAGCTGTTTTTT	CASSLLRALTNTGELFF
TRBV4-3	NA	TRBJ1-2	NA	TGCGCCAGCAGCCAAGAGATTGGTTTCTATGGCTACACCTTC	CASSQEIGFYGYTF
TRBV4-3	once	TRBJ2-1	NA	TGCGCCAGCAGCCAGGGCACGAACTCCTACAATGAGCAGTTCTTC	CASSQGTNSYNEQFF
TRBV6-6	NA	TRBJ2-2	TRBD2	TGTGCCAGCAGATGGGGGGGGAACACCGGGGAGCTGTTTTTT	CASRWGGNTGELFF